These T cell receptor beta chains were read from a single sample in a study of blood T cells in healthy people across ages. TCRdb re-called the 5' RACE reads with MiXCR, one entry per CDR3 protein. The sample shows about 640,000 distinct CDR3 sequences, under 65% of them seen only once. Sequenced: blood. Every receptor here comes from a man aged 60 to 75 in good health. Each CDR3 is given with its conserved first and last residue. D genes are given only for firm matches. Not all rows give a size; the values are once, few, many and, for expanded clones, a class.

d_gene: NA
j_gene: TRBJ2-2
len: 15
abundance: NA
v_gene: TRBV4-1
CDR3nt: TGCGCCAGCAGCCAACAGGGGGGGAACACCGGGGAGCTGTTTTTT
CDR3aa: CASSQQGGNTGELFF

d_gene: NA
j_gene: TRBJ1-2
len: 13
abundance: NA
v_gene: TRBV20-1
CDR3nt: TGCAGTGGCAGGAGATCGCCTAACTATGGCTACACCTTC
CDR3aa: CSGRRSPNYGYTF

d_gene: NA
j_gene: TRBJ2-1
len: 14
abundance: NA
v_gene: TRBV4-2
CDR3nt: TGTGCCAGCAGCCCCGGCGGCCCCAGCGATGAGCAGTTCTTC
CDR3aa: CASSPGGPSDEQFF

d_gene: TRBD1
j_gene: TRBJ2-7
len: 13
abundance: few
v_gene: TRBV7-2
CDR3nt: TGTGCCAGCAGCAGACGAGGGGGCGACGAGCAGTACTTC
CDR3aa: CASSRRGGDEQYF

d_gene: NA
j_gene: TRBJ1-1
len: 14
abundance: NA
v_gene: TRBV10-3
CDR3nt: TGTGCCATCAGTATTGGGCAGGGCGAGACTGAAGCTTTCTTT
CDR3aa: CAISIGQGETEAFF

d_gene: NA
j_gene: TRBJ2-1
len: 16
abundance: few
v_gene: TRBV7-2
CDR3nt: TGTGCCAGCAGCCCCTATGCCGGCGCTTCCTACAATGAGCAGTTCTTC
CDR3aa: CASSPYAGASYNEQFF

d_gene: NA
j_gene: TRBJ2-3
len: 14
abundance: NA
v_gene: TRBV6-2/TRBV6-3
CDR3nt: TGTGCCAGCAGTGACGGACAGCGGCCAGATACGCAGTATTTT
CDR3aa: CASSDGQRPDTQYF

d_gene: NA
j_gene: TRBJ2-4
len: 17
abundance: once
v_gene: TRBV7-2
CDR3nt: TGTGCCAGCAGCTTAGGTGTGGGGGTTGGAGCCAAAAACATTCAGTACTTC
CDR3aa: CASSLGVGVGAKNIQYF

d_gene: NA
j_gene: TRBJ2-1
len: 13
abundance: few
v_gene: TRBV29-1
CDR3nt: TGCAGCGTTGAAGGGGCAGTGAACAATGAGCAGTTCTTC
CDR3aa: CSVEGAVNNEQFF

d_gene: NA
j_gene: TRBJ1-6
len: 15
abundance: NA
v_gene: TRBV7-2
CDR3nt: TGTGCCAGCAGCTGTTCAGGGGCAGGTAATTCACCCCTCCACTTT
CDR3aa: CASSCSGAGNSPLHF

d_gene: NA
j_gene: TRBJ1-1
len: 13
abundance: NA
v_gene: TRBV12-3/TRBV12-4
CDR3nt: TGTGCCAGCAGACACGGCCGGGCGGGTGAAGCTTTCTTT
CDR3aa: CASRHGRAGEAFF

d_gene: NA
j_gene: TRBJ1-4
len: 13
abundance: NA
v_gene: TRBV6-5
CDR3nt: TGTGCCAGCAGCTTCGATCCGGGGGAAAAACTGTTTTTT
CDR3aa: CASSFDPGEKLFF

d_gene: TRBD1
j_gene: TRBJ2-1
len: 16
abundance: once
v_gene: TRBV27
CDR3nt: TGTGCCAGCAGTGCGCACAGGGGGCTGTCCTACAATGAGCAGTTCTTC
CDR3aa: CASSAHRGLSYNEQFF

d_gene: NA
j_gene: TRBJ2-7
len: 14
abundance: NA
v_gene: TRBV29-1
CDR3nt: TGCAGCGTTCCCAGGGACGTAACCTACAATGAGCAGTACTTC
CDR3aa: CSVPRDVTYNEQYF

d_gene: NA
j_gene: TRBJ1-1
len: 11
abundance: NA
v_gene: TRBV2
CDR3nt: TGTGCCAGCAGGATGGACACTGAAGCTTTCTTT
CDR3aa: CASRMDTEAFF

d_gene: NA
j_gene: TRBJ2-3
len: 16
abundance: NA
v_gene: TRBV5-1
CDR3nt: TGCGCCAGCAGCTTAGTCGGCCTGGGGGTAGCGGATACGCAGTATTTT
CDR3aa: CASSLVGLGVADTQYF

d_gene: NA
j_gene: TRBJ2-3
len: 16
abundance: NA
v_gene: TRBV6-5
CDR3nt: TGTGCCAGCAGTTACTCGAGGAGACTTCGCACAGATACGCAGTATTTT
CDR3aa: CASSYSRRLRTDTQYF

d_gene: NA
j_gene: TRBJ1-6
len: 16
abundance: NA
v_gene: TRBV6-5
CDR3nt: TGTGCCAGCAGTTACTCGGCTGGGTCGAGGGATTCACCCCTCCACTTT
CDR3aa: CASSYSAGSRDSPLHF

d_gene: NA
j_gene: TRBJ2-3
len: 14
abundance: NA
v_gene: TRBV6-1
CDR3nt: TGTGCCAGCCTAACCGGCAGGGTGGTAGATACGCAGTATTTT
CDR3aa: CASLTGRVVDTQYF

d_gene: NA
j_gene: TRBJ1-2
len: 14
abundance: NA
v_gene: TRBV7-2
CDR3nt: TGTGCCAGCAGCTTAGCCGGAGGCCGGAGCGGCTACACCTTC
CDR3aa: CASSLAGGRSGYTF

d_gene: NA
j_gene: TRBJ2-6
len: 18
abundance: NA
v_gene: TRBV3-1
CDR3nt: TGTGCCAGCAGCCAAGTTTACAGTTTTACCTCTGGGGCCAACGTCCTGACTTTC
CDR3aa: CASSQVYSFTSGANVLTF

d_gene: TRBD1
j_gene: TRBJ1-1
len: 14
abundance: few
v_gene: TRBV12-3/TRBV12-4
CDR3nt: TGTGCCAGCAGGCGACAGGGCTCTTTTGCTGAAGCTTTCTTT
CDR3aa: CASRRQGSFAEAFF

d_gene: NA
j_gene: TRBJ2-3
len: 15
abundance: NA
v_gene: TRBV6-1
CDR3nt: TGTGCCAGCATGTGGCGGGACACCTCCACAGATACGCAGTATTTT
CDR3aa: CASMWRDTSTDTQYF

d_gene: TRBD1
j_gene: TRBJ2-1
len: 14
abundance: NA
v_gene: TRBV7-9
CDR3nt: TGTGCCAGCACCCGGACAGGGACAGACAATGAGCAGTTCTTC
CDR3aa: CASTRTGTDNEQFF

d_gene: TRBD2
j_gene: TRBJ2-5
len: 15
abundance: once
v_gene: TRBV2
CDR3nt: TGTGCCAGCAGCCCCCTAGCGGGGAATGGTGAGACCCAGTACTTC
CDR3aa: CASSPLAGNGETQYF

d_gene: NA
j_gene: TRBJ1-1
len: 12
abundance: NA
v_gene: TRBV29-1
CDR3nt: TGCAGCGTTCGGAGTGGGGGCACTGAAGCTTTCTTT
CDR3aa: CSVRSGGTEAFF

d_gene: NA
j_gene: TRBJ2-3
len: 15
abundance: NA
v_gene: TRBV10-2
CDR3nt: TGCGCCAGCAGTGAGCGGGGCAGGAGCACAGATACGCAGTATTTT
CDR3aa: CASSERGRSTDTQYF

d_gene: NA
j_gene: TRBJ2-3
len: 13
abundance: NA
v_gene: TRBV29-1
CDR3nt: TGCAGCGTCATTTCCAGGGTGGCAGATACGCAGTATTTT
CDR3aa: CSVISRVADTQYF

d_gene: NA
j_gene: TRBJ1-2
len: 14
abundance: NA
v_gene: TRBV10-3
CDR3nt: TGTGCCATCAGTGGTGACAGGAGTAGATGTGGCTACACCTTC
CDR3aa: CAISGDRSRCGYTF

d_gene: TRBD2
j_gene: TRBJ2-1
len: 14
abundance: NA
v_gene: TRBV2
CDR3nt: TGTGCCAGCAGTGTAGGGACTAGAGGCAATGAGCAGTTCTTC
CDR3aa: CASSVGTRGNEQFF

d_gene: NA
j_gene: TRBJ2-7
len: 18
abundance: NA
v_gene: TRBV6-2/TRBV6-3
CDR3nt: TGTGCCAGCAGCTCTCTCCCGCGGGGGCCAGATTCTGACAATGAGCAGTACTTC
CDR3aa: CASSSLPRGPDSDNEQYF

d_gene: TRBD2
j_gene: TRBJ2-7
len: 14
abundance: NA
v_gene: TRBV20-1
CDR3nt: TGCAGTGCTAGTCGGCGGGGGGCCTACAATGAGCAGTACTTC
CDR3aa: CSASRRGAYNEQYF

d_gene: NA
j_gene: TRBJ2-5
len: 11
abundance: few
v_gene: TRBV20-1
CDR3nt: TGCAGTGCTACCAAGGGGGAGACCCAGTACTTC
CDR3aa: CSATKGETQYF

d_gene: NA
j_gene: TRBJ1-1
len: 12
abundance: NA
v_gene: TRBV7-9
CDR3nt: TGTGCCAGCAGCTTAGCTTCCACTGAAGCTTTCTTT
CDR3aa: CASSLASTEAFF

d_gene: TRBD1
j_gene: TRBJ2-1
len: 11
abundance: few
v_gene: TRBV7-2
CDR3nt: TGTGCCAGCAGCCCGGACAGGGCTCAGTTCTTC
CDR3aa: CASSPDRAQFF

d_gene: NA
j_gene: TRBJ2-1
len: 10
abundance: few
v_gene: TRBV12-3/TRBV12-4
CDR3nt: TGTGCCAGCAGTTTCAATGAGCAGTTCTTC
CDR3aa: CASSFNEQFF

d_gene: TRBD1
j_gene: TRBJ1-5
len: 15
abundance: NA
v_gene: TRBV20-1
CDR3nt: TGCAGTGCTACGGTACGGGGACAGGGCAATCAGCCCCAGCATTTT
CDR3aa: CSATVRGQGNQPQHF

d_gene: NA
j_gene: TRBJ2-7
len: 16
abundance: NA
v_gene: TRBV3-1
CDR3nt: TGTGCCAGCAGCCAAGCCCCCGGGGGCGATGGCTACGAGCAGTACTTC
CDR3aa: CASSQAPGGDGYEQYF

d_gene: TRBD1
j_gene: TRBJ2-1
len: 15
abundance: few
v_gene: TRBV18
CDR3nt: TGTGCCAGCTCACCTCTGAACAGGGGCTACAATGAGCAGTTCTTC
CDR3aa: CASSPLNRGYNEQFF

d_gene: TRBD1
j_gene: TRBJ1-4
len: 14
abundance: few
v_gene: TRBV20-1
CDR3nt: TGCAGTGCTAGTCCCGGGACAGGGGGAGAAAAACTGTTTTTT
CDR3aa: CSASPGTGGEKLFF

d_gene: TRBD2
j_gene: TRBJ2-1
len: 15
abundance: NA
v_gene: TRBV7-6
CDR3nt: TGTGCCAGCAGCTCTAGCGGGGGCCTTAACAATGAGCAGTTCTTC
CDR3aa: CASSSSGGLNNEQFF

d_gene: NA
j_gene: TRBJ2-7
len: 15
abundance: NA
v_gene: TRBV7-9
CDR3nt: TGTGCCAGCAGCTTTGGCGGGGCTCCGGGGGAGGAGCAGTACTTC
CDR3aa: CASSFGGAPGEEQYF